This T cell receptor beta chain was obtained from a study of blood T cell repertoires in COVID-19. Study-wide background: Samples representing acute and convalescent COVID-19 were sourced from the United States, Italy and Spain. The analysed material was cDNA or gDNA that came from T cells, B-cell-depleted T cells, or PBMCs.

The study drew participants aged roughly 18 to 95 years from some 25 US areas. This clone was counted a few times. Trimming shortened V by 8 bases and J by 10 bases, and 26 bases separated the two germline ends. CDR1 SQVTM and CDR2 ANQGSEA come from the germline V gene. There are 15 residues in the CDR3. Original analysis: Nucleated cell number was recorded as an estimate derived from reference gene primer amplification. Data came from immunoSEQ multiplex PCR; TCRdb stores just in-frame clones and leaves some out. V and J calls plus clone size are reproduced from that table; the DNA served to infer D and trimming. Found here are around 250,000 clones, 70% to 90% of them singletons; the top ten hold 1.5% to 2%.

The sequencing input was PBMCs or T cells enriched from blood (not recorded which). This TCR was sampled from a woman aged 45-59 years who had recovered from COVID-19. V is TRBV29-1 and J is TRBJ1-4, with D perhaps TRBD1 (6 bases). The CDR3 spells CSPHNIPPQGAKLFF. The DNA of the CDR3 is TGCAGCCCTCACAATATCCCCCCACAGGGCGCAAAACTGTTTTTT. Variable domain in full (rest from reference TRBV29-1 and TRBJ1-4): SAVISQKPSRDICQRGTSLTIQCQVDSQVTMMFWYRQQPGQSLTLIATANQGSEATYESGFVIDKFPISRPNLTFSTLTVSNMSPEDSSIYLCSPHNIPPQGAKLFFGSGTQLSVL.